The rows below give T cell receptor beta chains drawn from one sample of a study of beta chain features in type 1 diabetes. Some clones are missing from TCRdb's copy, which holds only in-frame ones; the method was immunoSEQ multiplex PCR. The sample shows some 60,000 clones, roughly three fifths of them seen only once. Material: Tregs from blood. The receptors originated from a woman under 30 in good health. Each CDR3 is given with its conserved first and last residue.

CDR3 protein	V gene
CATGLAGTNTGELFF	TRBV10-2
CASRLSVGGNQPQHF	TRBV6-1
CASSPGTGYYGYTF	TRBV14
CASSQAAAYYTEAFF	TRBV4-2
CASSRTSGYEQYF	TRBV6-1
CASKNRVVTDTQYF	TRBV2
CSVAGSFFSYEQYF	TRBV29-1
CASSLEGSGSNQPQHF	TRBV4-1
CASSLVLRDSSTDTQYF	TRBV7-9
CASLRTSGEQYF	TRBV6-1
CASNRDSLSGVVGSTF	TRBV23-1
CAWSENSGETQYF	TRBV30
CASSFLHEQYF	TRBV2
CATQGPEGQRNEQFF	TRBV6-1
CASSVQLPASYGYTF	TRBV5-1
CASSIGLAGTDTQYF	TRBV7-3
CAWSVRGAGSGYTF	TRBV30